The 23 T cell receptor beta chains below were found in one sample sequenced in a study of cytomegalovirus exposure and HLA in healthy donors. Researchers ran the PCR with 60 Vbeta and 13 Jbeta primers. Using immunoSEQ multiplex PCR, the repertoire was profiled, and TCRdb retains in-frame clones only, with some absent. The sample includes 90,000 to 95,000 clones, around 80% of them seen just once. The sequenced sample consisted of PBMCs. The source of these receptors is a male donor in good health and CMV-seropositive.

This clone was recorded once. The chain joins TRBV27 to TRBJ2-2; the D gene is possibly TRBD2 (6 bases). This CDR3 region has 14 residues. V was cut by 3 bases and J by 4 bases, with 9 bases left in between. CDR1 is MNHEY and CDR2 is SMNVEV in the germline V gene (reference sequence). CDR3 protein: CASSLRGLTGELFF. CDR3 DNA sequence: TGTGCCAGCAGTTTGAGGGGACTCACCGGGGAGCTGTTTTTT.

Worth noting for this clone: One end of the junction is discordant with germline, which a read error may explain. This sequence joins TRBV27 and TRBJ2-7, with D possibly TRBD1 on 6 matching bases. This CDR3 comprises 11 residues. The V gene's germline CDR1 is MNHEY and CDR2 SMNVEV (reference sequence). Here the CDR3 reads CACSPGTEQYF. CDR3 coding DNA: TGTGCCTGCAGTCCCGGGACAGAGCAGTACTTC.

The chain joins TRBV2 to TRBJ2-5; D call uncertain. Germline V CDR1 and CDR2: SNHLY, FYNNEI. The germline V and J ends were trimmed by 3 bases and 5 bases, with 10 bases remaining between them. The CDR3 covers 13 residues. The CDR3 DNA reads as TGTGCCAGCAGTGACGTGGGCCGGGAGACCCAGTACTTC. Encoded protein: CASSDVGRETQYF.

This chain joins TRBV7-9 and TRBJ2-1, with D tentatively TRBD2 (6 bases). This CDR3 is built from 15 residues. The germline V gene encodes CDR1 SEHNR and CDR2 FQNEAQ (reference sequence). V dropped 5 bases and J dropped 5 bases, with 16 bases sitting between them. CDR3 loop: CASSAPGGGNNEQFF. CDR3 DNA sequence: TGTGCCAGCAGCGCCCCGGGTGGGGGGAACAATGAGCAGTTCTTC.

Only a few counts were recorded for this clone. The chain uses TRBV5-1 and TRBJ2-5; 7 bases are a match to TRBD2. Germline-derived CDR1 and CDR2 are SGHRS and YFSETQ. The CDR3 covers 14 residues. V shed 0 bases, J shed 7 bases, and the junction held 6 bases outside the gene matches. The CDR3 reads CASSLGLAEGTQYF. The CDR3 bases are TGCGCCAGCAGCTTGGGCCTAGCGGAAGGGACCCAGTACTTC.

The chain is built from TRBV4-1 and TRBJ1-2; 8 bases match TRBD1. Germline V gene lookup returns CDR1 MGHRA and CDR2 YSYEKL. V dropped 4 bases and J dropped 4; count of bases not matched to a gene: 5. This CDR3 spans 14 amino acids. CDR3 nucleotides: TGCGCCAGCAGCCCGGACAGGGAAGGCTATGGCTACACCTTC. This translates into CASSPDREGYGYTF.

This clone has only one observation. The rearrangement joins TRBV7-8 to TRBJ2-1; 11 bases fit TRBD2. After removal of 3 bases from V and 7 bases from J, the junction contained 8 bases not matched to a gene. CDR1 SGHVS and CDR2 FQNEAQ come from the germline V gene. This CDR3 has 16 amino acids. The CDR3 is CASSFVLAGGRNEQFF. The DNA for the CDR3 is TGTGCCAGCAGCTTCGTGCTAGCGGGAGGACGTAATGAGCAGTTCTTC.

The V call is TRBV7-9, the J call TRBJ2-5; 9 bases are shared with TRBD2. V shed 3 bases, J shed 6 bases, and the junction held 2 bases outside the gene matches. CDR3 size: 13 residues. Germline values: CDR1 SEHNR, CDR2 FQNEAQ (reference sequence). The DNA for the CDR3 is TGTGCCAGCAGCTTGGGGACTAGCAAGACCCAGTACTTC. Translating it yields CASSLGTSKTQYF.

CDR3 bases: TGCAGCGTTGGCCCGCTACGAACGATCGACTATGGCTACACCTTC. Translated: CSVGPLRTIDYGYTF. The chain employs TRBV29-1 and TRBJ1-2; no clear D gene. From germline, CDR1 is SQVTM and CDR2 ANQGSEA. This CDR3 region has 15 residues. Trimming took 4 bases from V and 3 from J, leaving 18 bases between them.

The rearrangement uses TRBV6-6 and TRBJ2-3; 9 bases fit TRBD1. With 6 bases clipped from V and 3 bases from J, the junction kept 7 bases outside the gene matches. Germline CDR1 MNHNY, CDR2 SVGAGI (reference sequence). CDR3 length: 15 amino acids. The CDR3 loop is CASRNRGRRTDTQYF. The CDR3 DNA reads TGTGCCAGCAGGAACAGGGGGCGCAGAACAGATACGCAGTATTTT.

The chain has TRBV7-6 and TRBJ1-1; D is ambiguous. CDR3 length: 13 amino acids. Germline V gives CDR1 SGHVS, CDR2 FNYEAQ. The germline V and J ends were trimmed by 4 bases and 2 bases, with 8 bases remaining between them. CDR3 coding DNA: TGTGCCAGCAGCTACACAGAAAACACTGAAGCTTTCTTT. Its protein is CASSYTENTEAFF. Complete variable domain (other parts from reference TRBV7-6 and TRBJ1-1): GAGVSQSPRYKVTKRGQDVALRCDPISGHVSLYWYRQALGQGPEFLTYFNYEAQQDKSGLPNDRFSAERPEGSISTLTIQRTEQRDSAMYRCASSYTENTEAFFGQGTRLTVV.

This chain uses TRBV11-3 with TRBJ2-1, with D tentatively TRBD2 (7 bases). Germline V gene sequence: CDR1 SGHNT, CDR2 YENEEA. This CDR3 comprises 13 residues. With 3 bases removed from V and 7 bases from J, the gap between germline ends came to 10 bases. CDR3 in DNA: TGTGCCAGCAGCTTCGGGGGGCAGAATGAGCAGTTCTTC. It specifies CASSFGGQNEQFF.

V is TRBV30 and J is TRBJ1-6; the D gene is possibly TRBD1 (6 bases). CDR1 GTSNPN and CDR2 SVGIG come from the germline V gene (reference sequence). The CDR3 totals 16 residues. The ends were cut back, 4 bases at V and 14 bases at J, with 27 bases in the middle. The CDR3 region is CAWIGRDNKFIETLHF. The CDR3 bases are TGTGCCTGGATAGGCCGGGACAATAAGTTTATAGAGACCCTCCACTTT.

J is TRBJ2-1 and V is TRBV15; 8 nucleotides agree with TRBD2. Unmatched junction bases numbered 12, after V lost 5 bases and J lost 6 bases. CDR3 length: 16 residues. Germline loops: CDR1 LNHNV, CDR2 YYDKDF (reference sequence). The CDR3 region is CATSRPLSGSLNEQFF. In DNA form, the CDR3 reads TGTGCCACCAGCCGCCCACTCAGCGGGAGTCTCAATGAGCAGTTCTTC.

This clone was seen a single time. The V and J genes are TRBV5-6 and TRBJ2-7; 7 bases align to TRBD1. V was clipped by 4 bases and J by 3 bases; unmatched bases: 10. CDR1 SGHDT and CDR2 YYEEEE come from the germline V gene. CDR3 length: 15 residues. CDR3: CASSQDGTDLYEQYF. DNA for the CDR3: TGTGCCAGCAGCCAGGACGGGACAGATCTCTACGAGCAGTACTTC.

The CDR3 spells CASSQVTGANTEAFF. CDR3 bases: TGTGCCAGCAGCCAAGTTACAGGAGCAAACACTGAAGCTTTCTTT. The chain carries TRBV4-2 and TRBJ1-1, with D possibly being TRBD1 (5 bases). Germline CDR1 and CDR2: LGHNA and YNFKEQ. CDR3 size: 15 residues. Trimming took 1 base from V and 2 from J, leaving 11 bases between them.

The chain combines TRBV19 with TRBJ1-1, with 9 positions matching TRBD1. This CDR3 contains 14 residues. V gave up 11 bases and J gave up 2 bases; unmatched junction bases: 9. CDR1 is LNHDA, CDR2 SQIVND, per germline (reference sequence). For the CDR3, the DNA is TGTGCCGTAACGTGGGGACAGGGAAACACTGAAGCTTTCTTT. This sequence encodes CAVTWGQGNTEAFF.

The CDR3 nucleotides are TGTGCCAGCAGCTCTACAGGGGGATCTAATTCACCCCTCCACTTT. Amino acid sequence: CASSSTGGSNSPLHF. The chain employs TRBV7-6 and TRBJ1-6; 8 nucleotides match TRBD1. Trimming removed 4 bases from V and 6 bases from J; junction bases left unmatched: 5. CDR3 size: 15 residues. Germline V gene data show CDR1 as SGHVS and CDR2 as FNYEAQ.

The chain combines TRBV7-2 with TRBJ1-1, with a tentative D call TRBD1 (6 bases). Germline assignment: CDR1 SGHTA and CDR2 FQGNSA. This CDR3 has 11 residues. V gave up 5 bases and J gave up 8 bases, with 9 bases separating them. CDR3 region: CASSRDREAFF. The CDR3 DNA follows: TGTGCCAGCAGCCGAGACAGGGAAGCTTTCTTT.

The chain recombines TRBV4-1 with TRBJ1-1, with TRBD1 as a possible D gene (6 bases). The germline V gene encodes CDR1 MGHRA and CDR2 YSYEKL. The length of the CDR3 is 15 residues. Trimming removed 6 bases from V and 1 base from J, with 15 bases in between. CDR3 sequence (DNA): TGCGCCAGCAGTAGAAGGCTAGGGGGGAACACTGAAGCTTTCTTT. The encoded protein is CASSRRLGGNTEAFF.

The chain couples TRBV29-1 to TRBJ2-7, with a tentative D call TRBD1 (6 bases). This CDR3 spans 14 amino acids. In germline, CDR1 is SQVTM, CDR2 ANQGSEA. Between the trimmed V and J ends, which lost 4 bases and 2 bases, there was a span of 15 bases. The CDR3 spells CSVGGTLQTYEQYF. The DNA for the CDR3 is TGCAGCGTTGGGGGGACACTCCAAACCTACGAGCAGTACTTC.

The gene calls are TRBV5-4 and TRBJ2-7; 9 bases are a match to TRBD1. V gave up 2 bases and J gave up 7 bases; unmatched junction bases: 10. The CDR3 totals 15 residues. The V gene's germline CDR1 is SGHNT and CDR2 YYREEE (reference sequence). CDR3 region: CASSLPGQGREEQYF. CDR3 in DNA: TGTGCCAGCAGCTTACCGGGACAGGGAAGGGAGGAGCAGTACTTC.

The V gene is TRBV7-9, the J gene TRBJ2-2; D is possibly TRBD1 (6 bases). CDR1 SEHNR and CDR2 FQNEAQ come from the germline V gene (reference sequence). The germline V and J ends were trimmed by 5 bases and 4 bases, with 17 bases remaining between them. This CDR3 contains 16 residues. The CDR3 DNA sequence: TGTGCCAGCAGCCCACCCGGGGCAGGGGTCACCGGGGAGCTGTTTTTT. It codes for CASSPPGAGVTGELFF.